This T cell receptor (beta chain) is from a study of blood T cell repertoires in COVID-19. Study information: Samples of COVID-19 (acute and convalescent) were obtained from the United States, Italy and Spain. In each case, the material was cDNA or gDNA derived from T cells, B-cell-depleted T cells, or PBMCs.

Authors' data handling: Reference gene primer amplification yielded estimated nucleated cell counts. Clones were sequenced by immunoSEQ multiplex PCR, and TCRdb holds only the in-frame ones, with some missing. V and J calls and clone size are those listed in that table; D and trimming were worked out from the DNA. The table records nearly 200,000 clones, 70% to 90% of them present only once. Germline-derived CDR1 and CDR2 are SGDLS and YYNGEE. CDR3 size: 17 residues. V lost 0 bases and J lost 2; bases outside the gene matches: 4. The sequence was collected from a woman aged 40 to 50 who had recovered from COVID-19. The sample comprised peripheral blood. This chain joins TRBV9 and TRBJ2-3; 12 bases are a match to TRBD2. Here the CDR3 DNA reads TGTGCCAGCAGCGTAGGGCTAGCGGGAGGGTTCACAGATACGCAGTATTTT. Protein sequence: CASSVGLAGGFTDTQYF. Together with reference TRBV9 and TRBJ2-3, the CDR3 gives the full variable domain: DSGVTQTPKHLITATGQRVTLRCSPRSGDLSVYWYQQSLDQGLQFLIQYYNGEERAKGNILERFSAQQFPDLHSELNLSSLELGDSALYFCASSVGLAGGFTDTQYFGPGTRLTVL.